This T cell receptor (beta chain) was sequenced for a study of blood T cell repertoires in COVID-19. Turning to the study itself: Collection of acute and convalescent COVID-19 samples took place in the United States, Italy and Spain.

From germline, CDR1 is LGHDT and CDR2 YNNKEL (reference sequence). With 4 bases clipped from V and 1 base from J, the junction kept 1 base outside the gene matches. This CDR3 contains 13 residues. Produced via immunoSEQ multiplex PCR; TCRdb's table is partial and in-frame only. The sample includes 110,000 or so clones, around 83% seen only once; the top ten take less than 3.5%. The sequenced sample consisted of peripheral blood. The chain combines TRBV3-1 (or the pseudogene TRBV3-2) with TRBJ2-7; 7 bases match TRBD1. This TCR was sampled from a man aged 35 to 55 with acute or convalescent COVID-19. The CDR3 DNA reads TGTGCCAGCAGCCGGACAGGTTCCTACGAGCAGTACTTC. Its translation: CASSRTGSYEQYF.